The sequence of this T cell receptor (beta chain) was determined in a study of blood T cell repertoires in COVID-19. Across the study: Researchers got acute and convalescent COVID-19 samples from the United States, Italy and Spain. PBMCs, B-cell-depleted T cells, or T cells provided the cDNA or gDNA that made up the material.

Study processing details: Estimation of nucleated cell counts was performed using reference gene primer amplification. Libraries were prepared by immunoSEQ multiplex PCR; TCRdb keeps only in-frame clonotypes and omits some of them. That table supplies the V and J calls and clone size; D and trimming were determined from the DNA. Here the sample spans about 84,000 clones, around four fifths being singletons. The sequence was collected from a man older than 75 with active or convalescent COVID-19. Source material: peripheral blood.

CDR3 in amino acids: CASRPPGFGAFF. As DNA, the CDR3 is TGTGCCAGCAGGCCTCCAGGGTTTGGGGCTTTCTTT. V gene TRBV25-1 combines with J gene TRBJ1-1; D is possibly TRBD1 (5 bases). V was trimmed by 6 bases and J by 11 bases, leaving 16 bases between them. CDR1 MGHDK and CDR2 SYGVNS come from the germline V gene. The CDR3 spans 12 residues.